The sample holds one count of the clone carrying this TCR beta chain. Its target is unknown. These data originate in a study of OX40 agonist ivuxolimab in advanced cancers. The table came from immunoSEQ multiplex PCR; TCRdb's copy has only in-frame clones and leaves some out. The sample has around 69,000 clones; about 91% are singletons. Study-level results: CD8+ T cells averaged more expanded clones than CD4+.

Germline-derived CDR1 and CDR2 are LNHDA and SQIVND (reference sequence). After removal of 1 base from V and 3 bases from J, the junction contained 5 bases not matched to a gene. The CDR3 loop spans 15 amino acids. A history of autoimmune disease or systemic immunosuppression excluded patients. This sequence joins TRBV19 and TRBJ1-2; TRBD1 matches at 7 bases. The sample in question was CD4+ or CD8+ T cells sorted from blood, obtained in a trial of the OX40 agonist ivuxolimab. The TCR sequence derives from an adult with an advanced solid tumor such as melanoma, head and neck, liver or kidney cancer. The CDR3 loop is CASSIGGGGDYGYTF. The CDR3 nucleotides are TGTGCCAGTAGTATAGGAGGAGGGGGCGACTATGGCTACACCTTC.